Listed here are 15 T cell receptor beta chains from one sample, sequenced in a study of T cell responses to AZD1222 COVID-19 vaccine. Using immunoSEQ multiplex PCR, the repertoire was profiled, and TCRdb retains in-frame clones only, with some absent. Among 64,000 or so clones listed, 80% to 85% were seen once. The source material was peripheral blood, sampled on day 0 of AZD1222 vaccination. These receptors were taken from an adult in good health.

The V gene is TRBV6-5, the J gene TRBJ2-5; D uncertain. CDR3 length: 15 residues. Germline loops: CDR1 MNHEY, CDR2 SVGAGI. V was cut by 0 bases and J by 2 bases, with 10 bases left in between. The CDR3 DNA sequence: TGTGCCAGCAGTTACTCCCGCGGCTCACAAGAGACCCAGTACTTC. This translates into CASSYSRGSQETQYF.

The chain employs TRBV29-1 and TRBJ1-2, with 9 bases aligning to TRBD1. Germline lookup yields CDR1 SQVTM and CDR2 ANQGSEA. The CDR3 covers 16 residues. V was clipped by 0 bases and J by 2 bases; unmatched bases: 7. CDR3 sequence reads: CSVEDRLQGANYGYTF. The CDR3 region has the DNA TGCAGCGTTGAAGATCGTTTACAGGGGGCGAACTATGGCTACACCTTC.

V is TRBV21-1 and J is TRBJ2-5; the DNA was not used to check the table's D call, TRBD1. TRBV21-1 is given as a pseudogene. The CDR3 is 14 amino acids. CDR3 sequence reads: CASSRGGRRGTQYF. CDR3 sequence (DNA): TGTGCCAGCAGCAGAGGGGGACGCCGGGGGACCCAGTACTTC.

The chain uses TRBV5-1 and TRBJ2-5, with TRBD2 matching 10 bases. CDR1 is SGHRS and CDR2 is YFSETQ in the germline V gene. This CDR3 has 14 residues. Losses at the gene ends were 8 bases for V and 3 bases for J; bases not matched to a gene: 7. CDR3 sequence (DNA): TGCGCCAGTGAGGATACTAGCGGGGAAGAGACCCAGTACTTC. Encoded protein: CASEDTSGEETQYF. Using reference TRBV5-1 and TRBJ2-5 for the parts outside the CDR3, the full variable domain is KAGVTQTPRYLIKTRGQQVTLSCSPISGHRSVSWYQQTPGQGLQFLFEYFSETQRNKGNFPGRFSGRQFSNSRSEMNVSTLELGDSALYLCASEDTSGEETQYFGPGTRLLVL.

This sequence joins TRBV7-9 and TRBJ1-6; 8 bases are shared with TRBD1. J was trimmed by 6 bases and V by 5 bases; bases with no gene match: 6. Germline lookup yields CDR1 SEHNR and CDR2 FQNEAQ (reference sequence). The CDR3 length is 15 residues. CDR3 protein: CASSDGTGFNSPLHF. The CDR3 DNA follows: TGTGCCAGCAGCGACGGGACAGGTTTTAATTCACCCCTCCACTTT.

J is TRBJ2-7 and V is TRBV28, with 9 bases fitting TRBD1. After removal of 7 bases from V and 4 bases from J, the junction contained 8 bases not matched to a gene. Germline assignment: CDR1 MDHEN and CDR2 SYDVKM. The CDR3 loop spans 14 amino acids. The CDR3 DNA follows: TGTGCCAGCACCCCTCGGACAGGGGCATACGAGCAGTACTTC. Translation: CASTPRTGAYEQYF.

Here the CDR3 DNA reads TGTGCCAGCAGCGGCAGGACAGGGGGTGGTAATTCACCCCTCCACTTT. This gives the protein CASSGRTGGGNSPLHF. The gene calls are TRBV7-2 and TRBJ1-6; TRBD1 matches at 10 bases. The CDR3 has 16 amino acids. Germline V gene lookup returns CDR1 SGHTA and CDR2 FQGNSA. After removal of 5 bases from V and 6 bases from J, the junction contained 7 bases not matched to a gene.

V and J are TRBV28 and TRBJ1-2; 7 nucleotides match TRBD1. From germline, CDR1 is MDHEN and CDR2 SYDVKM. The CDR3 has 15 residues. The J segment lost 5 bases and the V segment lost 4 bases, leaving 10 bases of the junction unmatched. The CDR3 DNA reads as TGTGCCAGCAGTTCGGGGCAGGGGGTTTGGTATGGCTACACCTTC. Its protein product is CASSSGQGVWYGYTF.

The J gene is TRBJ2-1, the V gene TRBV9, with D perhaps given as TRBD1 or TRBD2 (6 bases each). The CDR3 has 14 residues. Trimming cost V 4 bases and J 6 bases, with 14 bases left between them. Germline CDR1 reads SGDLS; CDR2 reads YYNGEE. The CDR3 nucleotides read TGTGCCAGCAGCACCGGGGGCCTCGGCAATGAGCAGTTCTTC. Translation: CASSTGGLGNEQFF.

The V call is TRBV28, the J call TRBJ1-2; 7 bases are a match to TRBD1. The V gene's germline CDR1 is MDHEN and CDR2 SYDVKM. This CDR3 contains 15 residues. V lost 1 base to trimming and J lost 8 bases; unmatched junction nucleotides: 10. The CDR3 sequence: CASSLLIGQGEGYTF. The CDR3 DNA reads TGTGCCAGCAGTTTATTGATAGGCCAGGGGGAGGGCTACACCTTC.

V usage is TRBV9 and J usage is TRBJ2-5; no firm D call. CDR1 is SGDLS, CDR2 YYNGEE, per germline. Trimming took off 4 bases at V and 2 bases at J, with 12 bases between the two ends. The CDR3 is made up of 14 amino acids. CDR3 residues: CASSPYGEQETQYF. CDR3 coding DNA: TGTGCCAGCAGCCCGTACGGTGAGCAAGAGACCCAGTACTTC.

The CDR3 region has the DNA TGTGCCAGCAGCTCAGGGGGCGAAACTGAAGCTTTCTTT. Encoded protein: CASSSGGETEAFF. The chain joins TRBV7-8 to TRBJ1-1; 8 bases agree with TRBD1. V trimming: 4 bases; J trimming: 5 bases; junction bases outside the gene matches: 3. The CDR3 has 13 residues. Germline V CDR1 and CDR2: SGHVS, FQNEAQ.

In this sample, this clone turned up once. The chain carries TRBV12-5 and TRBJ1-6; D uncertain. The CDR3 is 14 amino acids. In germline, CDR1 is LGHNT, CDR2 FRNRAP. V was clipped by 9 bases and J by 8 bases, with 17 bases between them. The CDR3 sequence is CASKTQALYSPLHF. In DNA form, the CDR3 reads TGTGCTAGCAAGACCCAGGCGCTCTATTCACCCCTCCACTTT.

The V and J genes are TRBV4-3 and TRBJ2-2; perhaps TRBD2 as D (5 bases). Germline V gene lookup returns CDR1 LGHNA and CDR2 YSLEER. This CDR3 has 15 residues. Trimming took 3 bases from V and 1 from J, leaving 9 bases between them. CDR3 protein: CASSHGVVNTGELFF. In DNA, the CDR3 is TGCGCCAGCAGCCACGGGGTCGTGAACACCGGGGAGCTGTTTTTT.

The chain links TRBV6-2 or TRBV6-3 to TRBJ2-1; D remains ambiguous. Germline values: CDR1 MNHEY, CDR2 SVGEGT. This CDR3 comprises 15 residues. The ends were cut back, 6 bases at V and 8 bases at J, with 20 bases in the middle. CDR3 protein: CASRPRPSFAHEQFF. CDR3 DNA: TGTGCCAGCAGACCTCGACCCTCATTCGCCCATGAGCAGTTCTTC.